Presented here are 19 T cell receptor beta chains from one specimen sequenced in a study of T-cell memory formation after mild COVID-19. TCRdb called the 5' RACE reads again in MiXCR, with one record for every CDR3 protein. There are about 140,000 distinct CDR3 sequences in the sample; around 15% occur only once, and roughly 28% lies in the top ten. The sample consisted of PBMCs or a T cell subset sorted from them (not recorded which). These receptors were taken from an adult woman who had mild COVID-19 (a few samples of this study predate the infection). Cell type and time point are not known.

The V gene is TRBV5-6, the J gene TRBJ2-1, with a tentative D call TRBD2 (5 bases). The germline gives CDR1 SGHDT, CDR2 YYEEEE. The CDR3 spans 12 residues. Trimming left V 3 bases short and J 10 bases short, with 11 bases between. DNA for the CDR3: TGTGCCAGCAGCTCGGGAAGGCCAGAGCAGTTCTTC. Protein: CASSSGRPEQFF.

J is TRBJ2-7 and V is TRBV6-2 or TRBV6-3; D assignment may be TRBD1 or TRBD2 (5 bases each). The CDR3 runs to 13 residues. V gave up 8 bases and J gave up 2 bases, with 13 bases separating them. From germline, CDR1 is MNHEY and CDR2 SVGEGT. The chain's CDR3 is CASGTGVPYEQYF. The CDR3 DNA sequence: TGTGCCAGCGGGACCGGGGTCCCCTACGAGCAGTACTTC.

This clonotype was seen a few times. V and J are TRBV5-1 and TRBJ2-7, with no clear D. The CDR3 is 15 amino acids. Looked up from germline, CDR1 is SGHRS and CDR2 is YFSETQ. Trimming took 0 bases from V and 3 from J, leaving 13 bases between them. In nucleotides, the CDR3 is TGCGCCAGCAGCTTGGCCTCCCAGGTCATCTACGAGCAGTACTTC. It is translated as CASSLASQVIYEQYF.

This sequence joins TRBV6-2 or TRBV6-3 and TRBJ2-7; 8 bases fit TRBD2. V trimming: 8 bases; J trimming: 3 bases; junction bases outside the gene matches: 9. The CDR3 loop spans 14 amino acids. CDR1 is MNHEY and CDR2 is SVGEGT in the germline V gene. The DNA of the CDR3 is TGTGCCAGCGGGTTAGCGGGGACTGGCTACGAGCAGTACTTC. It specifies CASGLAGTGYEQYF.

CDR3 in amino acids: CASNTGLNTEAFF. The CDR3 bases are TGTGCCAGCAACACGGGGCTAAACACTGAAGCTTTCTTT. The chain has TRBV2 and TRBJ1-1; tentatively, D is TRBD1 (5 bases). This CDR3 is 13 amino acids long. Looked up from germline, CDR1 is SNHLY and CDR2 is FYNNEI. V was pared by 7 bases and J by 2 bases, with 11 bases between.

V usage is TRBV29-1 and J usage is TRBJ2-7, with TRBD2 matching 7 bases. The CDR3 contains 14 residues. J gave up 2 bases and V 3 bases, and 7 bases lay outside the gene matches. Germline assignment: CDR1 SQVTM and CDR2 ANQGSEA. CDR3 coding DNA: TGCAGCGTTGATACTAGCGCAGGAGCCTACGAGCAGTACTTC. Encoded protein: CSVDTSAGAYEQYF.

This clonotype occurred a few times. The chain has TRBV3-1 and TRBJ2-7, with 7 nucleotides matching TRBD2. The V gene's germline CDR1 is LGHDT and CDR2 YNNKEL (reference sequence). The CDR3 is 15 amino acids. Losses at the gene ends were 4 bases for V and 7 bases for J; bases not matched to a gene: 13. CDR3 nucleotide sequence: TGTGCCAGCAGCCTTGCGCGGGACTATCTACAGGAGCAGTACTTC. Translated: CASSLARDYLQEQYF.

Here the CDR3 reads CSVETGILLGYTF. The CDR3 DNA reads TGCAGCGTGGAAACAGGGATCTTGTTGGGCTACACCTTC. The chain carries TRBV29-1 and TRBJ1-2; possible D gene TRBD1, 6 bases. V was shortened by 6 bases and J by 8 bases, with 19 bases between the two germline ends. CDR3 length: 13 residues. From germline, CDR1 is SQVTM and CDR2 ANQGSEA.

This clonotype was counted only a few times. The V call is TRBV7-6, the J call TRBJ2-3; 11 bases are a match to TRBD2. Trimming at V came to 5 bases and at J to 5 bases, leaving 6 bases not matched to a gene. The CDR3 is made up of 15 amino acids. From germline, CDR1 is SGHVS and CDR2 FNYEAQ. CDR3 sequence: CASSQLAGVVDTQYF. The CDR3 coding sequence is TGTGCCAGCAGCCAACTAGCGGGAGTTGTAGATACGCAGTATTTT.

DNA for the CDR3: TGCAGTGCTAGAGCGCAGGGGGAAGTATACTATGGCTACACCTTC. It is translated as CSARAQGEVYYGYTF. The gene calls are TRBV20-1 and TRBJ1-2, with TRBD1 identical over 7 bases. The germline V gene encodes CDR1 DFQATT and CDR2 SNEGSKA (reference sequence). This CDR3 has 15 residues. V lost 1 base and J lost 3; bases outside the gene matches: 8.

This CDR3 reads CASIGGLAGYGYTF. CDR3 DNA: TGTGCCAGCATAGGCGGCCTGGCAGGCTATGGCTACACCTTC. V is TRBV12-3 or TRBV12-4 and J is TRBJ1-2; the D is unclear. The CDR3 loop spans 14 amino acids. Trimming took off 7 bases at V and 4 bases at J, with 16 bases between the two ends.

Many counts were recorded for this clonotype. This chain links TRBV7-9 with TRBJ2-7, with TRBD1 as a possible D gene (6 bases). The germline V gene has CDR1 SEHNR and CDR2 FQNEAQ (reference sequence). The CDR3 is 14 residues long. The V end was cut by 1 base, the J end by 6 bases, with 13 bases between. This chain's CDR3 is CASSLVVGAPEQYF. CDR3 bases: TGTGCCAGCAGCTTAGTTGTGGGGGCGCCCGAGCAGTACTTC. Full variable domain (missing parts from reference TRBV7-9 and TRBJ2-7): DTGVSQNPRHKITKRGQNVTFRCDPISEHNRLYWYRQTLGQGPEFLTYFQNEAQLEKSRLLSDRFSAERPKGSFSTLEIQRTEQGDSAMYLCASSLVVGAPEQYFGPGTRLTVT.

V is TRBV29-1 and J is TRBJ2-7; 7 bases align to TRBD2. The CDR3 runs 14 residues. Trimming removed 7 bases from V and 2 bases from J; junction bases left unmatched: 11. Per germline, CDR1 SQVTM and CDR2 ANQGSEA. The CDR3 DNA follows: TGCAGCGCCGTACAAACTAGCGAGGCCTACGAGCAGTACTTC. It codes for CSAVQTSEAYEQYF.

V and J are TRBV29-1 and TRBJ2-7; the D gene is possibly TRBD1 (5 bases). The CDR3 is 13 amino acids. CDR1 and CDR2 (germline): SQVTM, ANQGSEA. Trimming stripped 7 bases from V and 3 bases from J, with 16 bases between. The CDR3 region is CSAIKAGFYEQYF. The CDR3 DNA reads as TGCAGCGCCATTAAGGCAGGGTTCTACGAGCAGTACTTC.

This clonotype occurred a few times. V usage is TRBV7-8 and J usage is TRBJ2-7; D perhaps matches TRBD1 (5 bases). Germline V gene lookup returns CDR1 SGHVS and CDR2 FQNEAQ. Between the trimmed V and J ends, which lost 5 bases and 6 bases, there was a span of 17 bases. This CDR3 is built from 14 residues. CDR3 nucleotides: TGTGCCAGCAGCCCAGGTCGCTCAGGGCCCGAGCAGTACTTC. It yields the protein CASSPGRSGPEQYF.

The V and J genes are TRBV2 and TRBJ1-2; D is uncertain. V lost 2 bases to trimming and J lost 5 bases, with 12 bases between them. The germline V gene has CDR1 SNHLY and CDR2 FYNNEI. The CDR3 is 14 amino acids. CDR3 DNA sequence: TGTGCCAGCAGTGAACAGCCAACCTGGTATGGCTACACCTTC. It translates to CASSEQPTWYGYTF.

This clonotype was observed a few times. V gene TRBV7-9 combines with J gene TRBJ2-4; D perhaps matches TRBD1 (7 bases). Between the trimmed V and J ends, which lost 5 bases and 6 bases, there was a span of 14 bases. The length of the CDR3 is 14 residues. Looked up from germline, CDR1 is SEHNR and CDR2 is FQNEAQ (reference sequence). DNA of the CDR3: TGTGCCAGCAGCCCCCAGGGGGGAACAAACATTCAGTACTTC. Encoded protein: CASSPQGGTNIQYF.

Only a few counts were recorded for this clonotype. V is TRBV6-4 and J is TRBJ2-1; TRBD2 agrees at 8 bases. The J segment lost 2 bases and the V segment lost 6 bases, leaving 6 bases of the junction unmatched. This CDR3 contains 15 residues. In germline, CDR1 is MRHNA, CDR2 SNTAGT. CDR3 loop: CASSAGREAYNEQFF. CDR3 DNA: TGTGCCAGCAGCGCCGGGAGGGAGGCCTACAATGAGCAGTTCTTC.

This clonotype was seen more than once but under ten times. This rearrangement joins TRBV9 to TRBJ2-1; weak D call: TRBD1 (6 bases). The CDR3 runs to 21 residues. Trimming removed 3 bases from V and 4 bases from J, with 32 bases in between. The germline V gene encodes CDR1 SGDLS and CDR2 YYNGEE. CDR3: CASSAENSPESDLGAYNEQFF. The CDR3 DNA reads TGTGCCAGCAGCGCCGAAAACAGTCCTGAGTCGGACTTGGGGGCATACAATGAGCAGTTCTTC.